A single sample is the source of the 5 T cell receptor beta chains below, sequenced in a study of human T cells and chemical hapten exposure. TCRdb processed the RACE reads anew with MiXCR; each CDR3 protein has one entry. The sample shows 82,000 or so distinct CDR3 sequences, approximately 13% of them seen only once. Time point here: patch test 3, about 24 weeks after DPC sensitization. The sample's treatment: therapeutic diphenylcyclopropenone sensitization with weekly scalp DPC. Material: whole blood, obtained in connection with sensitization to the hapten diphenylcyclopropenone (DPC). The receptors derive from a woman between 45 and 60 years old with alopecia areata. Some clones in this sample may be carry-over from other donors' samples.

This clonotype was seen many times. The gene calls are TRBV16 and TRBJ1-1; D is unclear. CDR3 length: 14 amino acids. Germline V lookup: CDR1 KGHSY, CDR2 FQNENV. Trimming cost V 4 bases and J 3 bases, with 12 bases left between them. The CDR3 bases are TGTGCCAGCAGCCCCATTGCCCAACACACTGAAGCTTTCTTT. Its translation: CASSPIAQHTEAFF.

The J gene is TRBJ2-7, the V gene TRBV29-1; TRBD1 agrees at 10 bases. V trimming: 2 bases; J trimming: 12 bases; junction bases outside the gene matches: 7. The CDR3 contains 12 residues. Germline V gives CDR1 SQVTM, CDR2 ANQGSEA. The CDR3 protein is CSVEIGQGVRYF. CDR3 nucleotide sequence: TGCAGCGTTGAAATTGGACAGGGGGTGCGGTACTTC.

Within the sample, this clonotype is medium-sized. This chain uses TRBV29-1 with TRBJ1-1; D perhaps matches TRBD1 (5 bases). This CDR3 is built from 11 residues. V shed 4 bases and J shed 7 bases, with 10 bases lying between them. Germline lookup yields CDR1 SQVTM and CDR2 ANQGSEA. The CDR3 DNA follows: TGCAGCGTTGGGTGGGGGTTTGAAGCTTTCTTT. Translated: CSVGWGFEAFF.

This clonotype was observed at least ten times. This chain links TRBV7-9 with TRBJ1-6; no clear D. Trimming cost V 3 bases and J 7 bases, with 22 bases left between them. In germline, CDR1 is SEHNR, CDR2 FQNEAQ (reference sequence). The CDR3 is made up of 18 amino acids. The CDR3 loop reads CASSFTSEALYGNSPLHF. The DNA for the CDR3 is TGTGCCAGCAGCTTCACCTCCGAAGCCTTATACGGGAATTCACCCCTCCACTTT.

A word on this clonotype: A much larger clonotype is one base distant, so this may be a read error. V is TRBV27 and J is TRBJ2-7; no clear D gene. CDR1 MNHEY and CDR2 SMNVEV come from the germline V gene (reference sequence). This CDR3 comprises 12 residues. The CDR3 DNA reads as TGTGTCAGCAGTAAGGACCTTTACGAGCAGTACTTC. Translation: CVSSKDLYEQYF.